The 23 T cell receptor beta chains below come from one sample, sequenced in a study of T cells in Graves' hyperthyroidism and ophthalmopathy. From RNA transcripts, TCR beta CDR3 regions were amplified. During a first-round RT-PCR of the TCR CDR3, the HTBI primer set was used. TCRdb ran MiXCR on the multiplex PCR reads and lists one entry per CDR3 protein. The table lists hundreds of thousands of distinct CDR3 sequences, around 45% of them singletons. Sequenced input: peripheral blood or thyroid tissue (not recorded which). The receptors stem from a woman between 18 and 29 years old with Graves' hyperthyroidism.

This clonotype was detected a few times. The chain carries TRBV2 and TRBJ1-2; D may be TRBD1 (5 bases). This CDR3 contains 14 residues. Germline assignment: CDR1 SNHLY and CDR2 FYNNEI. V gave up 6 bases and J gave up 2 bases, with 13 bases separating them. The CDR3 sequence: CASSERTRNYGYTF. CDR3 bases: TGTGCCAGCAGCGAAAGGACACGGAACTATGGCTACACCTTC.

The chain recombines TRBV15 with TRBJ2-6; D is perhaps TRBD2 (5 bases). The CDR3 is made up of 15 amino acids. CDR1 and CDR2 (germline): LNHNV, YYDKDF (reference sequence). The V gene lost 4 bases and the J gene lost 2 bases, with 9 bases spanning the gap. The CDR3 DNA is TGTGCCACCAGCATAGGGAGAGCTGGGGCCAACGTCCTGACTTTC. Its translation: CATSIGRAGANVLTF.

A note on this clonotype: The junction departs from the called germline gene at one end, perhaps through a read error. The chain employs TRBV25-1 and TRBJ2-7; 7 bases are shared with TRBD1. This CDR3 has 16 residues. CDR1 MGHDK and CDR2 SYGVNS come from the germline V gene. Here the CDR3 reads CASSEWHDRAHGEQYF. CDR3 bases: TGTGCCAGCAGTGAATGGCATGACAGGGCGCACGGGGAGCAATACTTC.

Comment on this clonotype: This likely comes from a read error, as the CDR3 has no conserved phenylalanine or tryptophan at its end. The DNA is left out, because the CDR3 cannot be placed on it with certainty; the CDR3 is given as TCRdb lists it. The V gene is TRBV7-9, the J gene TRBJ2-7; the D segment call TRBD1 is taken from the table without a DNA check. Including both end residues, the CDR3 is 8 amino acids long. CDR1 is SEHNR, CDR2 FQNEAQ, per germline (reference sequence). The CDR3: CASSDQDR.

The chain links TRBV7-2 to TRBJ1-5; the D gene is possibly TRBD1 (6 bases). CDR3 size: 16 residues. The V end lost 4 bases, the J end lost 2 bases, and 15 bases lay between the germline ends. Germline CDR1 is SGHTA and CDR2 is FQGNSA. The CDR3 nucleotides read TGTGCCAGCAGCTCAGGGGCAGGGGTCGGCAATCAGCCCCAGCATTTT. Amino acid sequence: CASSSGAGVGNQPQHF. The variable domain in full, with the rest retrieved from reference TRBV7-2 and TRBJ1-5, is GAGVSQSPSNKVTEKGKDVELRCDPISGHTALYWYRQSLGQGLEFLIYFQGNSAPDKSGLPSDRFSAERTGGSVSTLTIQRTQQEDSAVYLCASSSGAGVGNQPQHFGDGTRLSIL.

The chain carries TRBV10-3 and TRBJ2-7; tentative D call: TRBD2 (5 bases). Germline V gives CDR1 ENHRY, CDR2 SYGVKD. Trimming shortened V by 6 bases and J by 0 bases, and 9 bases separated the two germline ends. This CDR3 has 13 amino acids. CDR3 DNA sequence: TGTGCCATCAGCGACTACAGCTCCTACGAGCAGTACTTC. It is translated as CAISDYSSYEQYF.

The chain employs TRBV6-1 and TRBJ1-1; D is perhaps TRBD1 (6 bases). Per the germline V gene, CDR1 is MNHNS and CDR2 is SASEGT. V lost 8 bases, J lost 0 bases, and 13 bases lay in between. The CDR3 is 14 amino acids. CDR3 protein: CASFRPGVNTEAFF. CDR3 nucleotide sequence: TGTGCCAGCTTCCGGCCAGGGGTGAACACTGAAGCTTTCTTT.

The chain is built from TRBV29-1 and TRBJ2-7; the match to TRBD1 covers 10 bases. The V gene end was trimmed by 2 bases and the J gene end by 3 bases; junction bases not matched to a gene: 10. The CDR3 length is 16 residues. Per the germline V gene, CDR1 is SQVTM and CDR2 is ANQGSEA. CDR3 DNA: TGCAGCGTTGAAAAGGAGGTGACAGGGGGCTTCTACGAGCAGTACTTC. This gives the protein CSVEKEVTGGFYEQYF.

This clonotype appeared many times. The chain employs TRBV2 and TRBJ1-5; the D gene is possibly TRBD1 (5 bases). Germline CDR1 reads SNHLY; CDR2 reads FYNNEI. Trimming cost V 3 bases and J 4 bases, with 7 bases left between them. The CDR3 has 13 residues. CDR3 amino acids: CASSDWGNQPQHF. The CDR3 nucleotides read TGTGCCAGCAGTGATTGGGGGAATCAGCCCCAGCATTTT. Full variable domain (remainder filled in from reference TRBV2 and TRBJ1-5): EPEVTQTPSHQVTQMGQEVILRCVPISNHLYFYWYRQILGQKVEFLVSFYNNEISEKSEIFDDQFSVERPDGSNFTLKIRSTKLEDSAMYFCASSDWGNQPQHFGDGTRLSIL.

The genes are TRBV19 and TRBJ2-3; D is undetermined. This CDR3 is built from 14 residues. Germline values: CDR1 LNHDA, CDR2 SQIVND (reference sequence). The V and J ends lost 7 bases and 0 bases respectively, with 11 bases between them. The CDR3 loop is CASKDRASTDTQYF. The CDR3 region has the DNA TGTGCCAGTAAGGATCGGGCGAGCACAGATACGCAGTATTTT.

J is TRBJ1-1 and V is TRBV29-1, with a weak D call TRBD1 (5 bases). Germline V gene lookup returns CDR1 SQVTM and CDR2 ANQGSEA. The CDR3 extends over 13 amino acids. Trimming took 8 bases from V and 0 from J, leaving 13 bases between them. The CDR3: CSLGVGMNTEAFF. The CDR3 nucleotides read TGCAGCTTAGGGGTGGGCATGAACACTGAAGCTTTCTTT.

The chain combines TRBV7-9 with TRBJ1-6, with D tentatively TRBD1 (5 bases). The ends were cut back, 5 bases at V and 6 bases at J, with 26 bases in the middle. Germline V CDR1 and CDR2: SEHNR, FQNEAQ (reference sequence). CDR3 length: 19 amino acids. DNA for the CDR3: TGTGCCAGCAGCGCCTCGAGGCAGGACATCGGTCGGTTTAATTCACCCCTCCACTTT. Its translation: CASSASRQDIGRFNSPLHF.

The sample holds many counts of this clonotype. The chain links TRBV10-3 to TRBJ2-7, with D hard to call. V shed 4 bases and J shed 3 bases, with 16 bases lying between them. The CDR3 extends over 15 amino acids. Germline CDR1 is ENHRY and CDR2 is SYGVKD. The DNA for the CDR3 is TGTGCCATCAGTGTGTCCTCAAACCCCTTCTACGAGCAGTACTTC. Translating it yields CAISVSSNPFYEQYF.

Worth noting for this clonotype: With a much larger clone just one base away, this may be a read error. The chain uses TRBV24-1 and TRBJ2-6; possibly TRBD1 for D (6 bases). The CDR3 is made up of 18 amino acids. Germline assignment: CDR1 KGHDR and CDR2 SFDVKD. The CDR3 DNA reads TGTGCCACCAGTGAGGGCGGCCAGGGGTATCCTGGGGCCAACGTCCCGACTTTC. Residues: CATSEGGQGYPGANVPTF.

Many counts were recorded for this clonotype. The J gene is TRBJ1-2, the V gene TRBV7-8; a possible D gene is TRBD1 (5 bases). Between the trimmed V and J ends, which lost 4 bases and 3 bases, there was a span of 15 bases. Per germline, CDR1 SGHVS and CDR2 FQNEAQ. CDR3 length equals 15 residues. The chain's CDR3 is CASSSSQGGDYGYTF. CDR3 DNA sequence: TGTGCCAGCAGCTCGAGCCAGGGAGGCGACTATGGCTACACCTTC.

This clonotype showed up many times. The chain joins TRBV2 to TRBJ1-5; unclear D gene. CDR3 length: 14 residues. Per the germline V gene, CDR1 is SNHLY and CDR2 is FYNNEI. The V end was cut by 3 bases, the J end by 2 bases, with 8 bases between. This CDR3 reads CASSDGWGNQPQHF. The DNA for the CDR3 is TGTGCCAGCAGTGACGGTTGGGGCAATCAGCCCCAGCATTTT.

The chain couples TRBV7-8 to TRBJ1-1, with D possibly TRBD1 on 5 matching bases. This CDR3 is built from 14 residues. V lost 4 bases, J lost 2 bases, and 11 bases lay in between. Germline CDR1 reads SGHVS; CDR2 reads FQNEAQ. CDR3 sequence (DNA): TGTGCCAGCAGCTATCCAGGACATAACACTGAAGCTTTCTTT. Translation: CASSYPGHNTEAFF.

The CDR3 is CASSLAGWGQLGNQPQHF. The CDR3, as DNA: TGTGCCAGCAGCTTAGCGGGCTGGGGGCAATTGGGCAATCAGCCCCAGCATTTT. The V gene is TRBV7-2, the J gene TRBJ1-5; possibly TRBD1 for D (6 bases). Germline CDR1 and CDR2: SGHTA and FQGNSA. This CDR3 is 18 amino acids long. Trimming pared 0 bases from V and 2 bases from J, leaving 17 bases between.

Concerning this clonotype: A much larger clone lies a single base off, so this may be a read error. This chain links TRBV5-1 with TRBJ1-4, with D possibly matching TRBD1 (6 bases). CDR1 SGHRS and CDR2 YFSETQ come from the germline V gene. This CDR3 contains 14 residues. CDR3 amino acids: CASSLGTWNEKLFF. CDR3 coding DNA: TGTGCCAGCAGCTTGGGGACATGGAATGAAAAACTGTTTTTT.

A few counts support this clonotype. This chain connects TRBV9 to TRBJ2-7; 13 nucleotides agree with TRBD2. V lost 3 bases and J lost 1; bases outside the gene matches: 1. Germline-derived CDR1 and CDR2 are SGDLS and YYNGEE. The length of the CDR3 is 15 residues. In DNA form, the CDR3 reads TGTGCCAGCAGCGGGGGACTAGCGGGGTCCTACGAGCAGTACTTC. It is translated as CASSGGLAGSYEQYF.

Of note for this clonotype: A read error is possible here, since a much larger clone lies one base away. Since no conserved phenylalanine or tryptophan closes the CDR3, a read error is the likely cause. The rearrangement joins TRBV2 to TRBJ2-7; 7 bases are a match to TRBD2. The length of the CDR3 is 14 residues. Trimming cost V 1 base and J 3 bases; bases outside gene matches: 3. Germline loops: CDR1 SNHLY, CDR2 FYNNEI. As DNA, the CDR3 is TGTGCCAGCAGTGAAGGGGCTAGCGGCTACGAGCAGTACCTC. It specifies CASSEGASGYEQYL.

This rearrangement joins TRBV7-2 to TRBJ2-7; the match to TRBD2 covers 16 bases. Per germline, CDR1 SGHTA and CDR2 FQGNSA. The CDR3 runs to 19 residues. Germline trimming cut 6 bases from V and 2 bases from J; bases unmatched to any gene: 13. The DNA of the CDR3 is TGTGCCAGCAGTTACCTTGGGACTAGCGGGAGGGCCGGTCCCTACGAGCAGTACTTC. Translating it yields CASSYLGTSGRAGPYEQYF.

At least ten counts were recorded for this clonotype. One end of the junction fails to match germline, which may point to a read error. The chain links TRBV10-3 to TRBJ1-6; D not resolved. Germline V gives CDR1 ENHRY, CDR2 SYGVKD. The CDR3 loop spans 15 amino acids. CDR3 residues: CASSAIGSSNSPLHF. DNA of the CDR3: TGTGCCAGCAGTGCCATCGGGTCGTCAAATTCACCCCTCCACTTT.